The 12 T cell receptor beta chains listed next were all sequenced from one sample in a study of OX40 agonist ivuxolimab in advanced cancers. The table came from immunoSEQ multiplex PCR; TCRdb's copy has only in-frame clones and leaves some out. The table includes about 77,000 clones, over 85% detected once. Source: CD4+ or CD8+ T cells sorted from blood, taken in a trial of the OX40 agonist ivuxolimab. The receptors here all came from an adult with an advanced solid tumor such as melanoma, head and neck, liver or kidney cancer.

This clone was detected once. V is TRBV28 and J is TRBJ2-7; no clear D. Germline CDR1 reads MDHEN; CDR2 reads SYDVKM. The CDR3 is made up of 13 amino acids. The V end was cut by 2 bases, the J end by 7 bases, with 12 bases between. This CDR3 reads CASSLEVPREQYF. As DNA, the CDR3 is TGTGCCAGCAGTTTAGAGGTTCCCCGGGAGCAGTACTTC.

This chain uses TRBV7-9 with TRBJ2-1, with D possibly matching TRBD1 (6 bases). This CDR3 has 12 amino acids. Trimming left V 11 bases short and J 5 bases short, with 13 bases between. CDR1 and CDR2 from the germline V gene are SEHNR and FQNEAQ (reference sequence). The CDR3 spells CAPKGDNNEQFF. The CDR3 coding sequence is TGTGCCCCCAAGGGGGACAACAATGAGCAGTTCTTC.

The genes are TRBV7-9 and TRBJ1-4, with D perhaps matching TRBD1 (5 bases). Per germline, CDR1 SEHNR and CDR2 FQNEAQ (reference sequence). The ends were cut back, 3 bases at V and 3 bases at J, with 11 bases in the middle. This CDR3 contains 15 residues. The chain's CDR3 is CASSFMRGANEKLFF. The CDR3 bases are TGTGCCAGCAGCTTTATGAGGGGAGCTAATGAAAAACTGTTTTTT. The full variable domain, with the rest looked up from reference TRBV7-9 and TRBJ1-4, is DTGVSQNPRHKITKRGQNVTFRCDPISEHNRLYWYRQTLGQGPEFLTYFQNEAQLEKSRLLSDRFSAERPKGSFSTLEIQRTEQGDSAMYLCASSFMRGANEKLFFGSGTQLSVL.

The chain is built from TRBV2 and TRBJ1-4; D remains ambiguous. This CDR3 contains 12 residues. Looked up from germline, CDR1 is SNHLY and CDR2 is FYNNEI. Trimming removed 4 bases from V and 6 bases from J, with 6 bases in between. The CDR3 DNA reads as TGTGCCAGCAGTGGTCAGGATGAAAAACTGTTTTTT. Its translation: CASSGQDEKLFF.

This clone turned up a few times. The chain recombines TRBV10-3 with TRBJ1-5, with D perhaps TRBD1 (5 bases). Trimming left V 0 bases short and J 6 bases short, with 15 bases between. Germline V gene sequence: CDR1 ENHRY, CDR2 SYGVKD. This CDR3 spans 16 amino acids. The DNA of the CDR3 is TGTGCCATCAGTGAGTCGGGGAAGGGGTCTAGTCAGCCCCAGCATTTT. This codes for CAISESGKGSSQPQHF.

J is TRBJ2-1 and V is TRBV18; D uncertain. The CDR3 totals 13 residues. Germline loops: CDR1 KGHSH, CDR2 LQKENI. The V end lost 3 bases, the J end lost 5 bases, and 8 bases lay between the germline ends. The DNA of the CDR3 is TGTGCCAGCTCACCTCAACGGAACAATGAGCAGTTCTTC. This codes for CASSPQRNNEQFF.

V is TRBV2 and J is TRBJ1-2; 7 bases are shared with TRBD1. CDR1 is SNHLY, CDR2 FYNNEI, per germline. V was clipped by 7 bases and J by 3 bases; unmatched bases: 8. This CDR3 spans 14 amino acids. The CDR3 DNA reads TGTGCCAGCACCAGGACAGGTGGGGACTATGGCTACACCTTC. Its protein is CASTRTGGDYGYTF. The full variable domain, in which reference TRBV2 and TRBJ1-2 provide the parts outside the CDR3, is EPEVTQTPSHQVTQMGQEVILRCVPISNHLYFYWYRQILGQKVEFLVSFYNNEISEKSEIFDDQFSVERPDGSNFTLKIRSTKLEDSAMYFCASTRTGGDYGYTFGSGTRLTVV.

The V call is TRBV5-5, the J call TRBJ2-7; TRBD1 matches 8 bases. Germline V CDR1 and CDR2: SGHKS, YYEKEE (reference sequence). There are 12 residues in the CDR3. With V trimmed by 5 bases and J by 9 bases, 7 bases remained unmatched. The CDR3 spells CASRAGTGGQYF. DNA for the CDR3: TGTGCCAGCAGGGCCGGGACAGGCGGGCAGTACTTC.

In its sample, this clone was seen once. V usage is TRBV28 and J usage is TRBJ1-5; 11 bases fit TRBD1. The CDR3 contains 17 residues. Germline-derived CDR1 and CDR2 are MDHEN and SYDVKM. J lost 1 base, V lost 6 bases, and 8 bases had no gene match. This CDR3 reads CASRYGQGARSNQPQHF. The CDR3 DNA reads TGTGCCAGCAGATACGGACAGGGGGCAAGGAGCAATCAGCCCCAGCATTTT.

In this sample, this clone turned up a few times. This chain connects TRBV5-1 to TRBJ2-7, with 10 bases matching TRBD1. Looked up from germline, CDR1 is SGHRS and CDR2 is YFSETQ. CDR3 length: 16 residues. The ends lost 4 bases at V and 2 bases at J; junction bases unmatched: 9. CDR3: CASSARPGQGTYEQYF. The DNA of the CDR3 is TGCGCCAGCAGCGCCCGCCCGGGACAGGGGACCTACGAGCAGTACTTC.

The chain combines TRBV11-2 with TRBJ1-6; D perhaps matches TRBD1 (6 bases). This CDR3 comprises 13 residues. The germline gives CDR1 SGHAT, CDR2 FQNNGV. V was shortened by 2 bases and J by 9 bases, with 8 bases between the two germline ends. CDR3 nucleotide sequence: TGTGCCAGCAGCTTAAACAGGGTTTCACCCCTCCACTTT. Translated: CASSLNRVSPLHF. The variable domain in full, with the rest retrieved from reference TRBV11-2 and TRBJ1-6, is EAGVAQSPRYKIIEKRQSVAFWCNPISGHATLYWYQQILGQGPKLLIQFQNNGVVDDSQLPKDRFSAERLKGVDSTLKIQPAKLEDSAVYLCASSLNRVSPLHFGNGTRLTVT.

The genes are TRBV18 and TRBJ2-7; TRBD2 matches at 7 bases. Trimming took 4 bases from V and 7 from J; bases not matched to a gene: 10. The germline V gene encodes CDR1 KGHSH and CDR2 LQKENI. This CDR3 is built from 14 residues. This CDR3 is CASSRGEGPKEQYF. DNA of the CDR3: TGTGCCAGCTCACGGGGGGAGGGGCCAAAGGAGCAGTACTTC.